This T cell receptor beta chain derives from a study of response to subunit inactivated influenza vaccine. Via MiXCR, TCRdb re-called the RT-PCR reads, giving one row per CDR3 protein. Of approximately 500,000 distinct CDR3 sequences listed, under 15% were seen once; the top ten hold about an eighth. The study, taken as a whole, reports: There was a suggestion from the authors that each seasonal influenza vaccination recruits few new T cells.

Trimming took off 4 bases at V and 7 bases at J, with 10 bases between the two ends. This CDR3 has 13 amino acids. CDR1 is LGHNA and CDR2 is YSLEER in the germline V gene. Only a few counts were recorded for this clonotype. Its matching antigen is unknown. The chain joins TRBV4-3 to TRBJ2-2; TRBD2 is a possible D gene (6 bases). The origin of this receptor is a man aged 45 to 65 who received an inactivated influenza vaccine. The sample in question was PBMCs from blood, obtained 40 to 50 days after vaccination. The CDR3 sequence: CASSRGVHGELFF. The CDR3 DNA sequence: TGCGCCAGCAGCCGGGGGGTTCACGGGGAGCTGTTTTTT.